These 31 T cell receptor beta chains came from one sample sequenced in a study of PD-1 and CTLA-4 blockade in melanoma. Assay used: immunoSEQ multiplex PCR; TCRdb lists only in-frame clones, some missing. The table lists tens of thousands of clones, about 88% of them singletons. Sample: CD8+ T cells from peripheral blood, taken before anti-PD-1 treatment. These receptors all stem from a human donor with melanoma.

V is TRBV3-1 (or the pseudogene TRBV3-2) and J is TRBJ2-7, with D possibly being TRBD2 (5 bases). Germline CDR1 and CDR2: LGHDT and YNNKEL (reference sequence). CDR3 length: 16 residues. V was shortened by 4 bases and J by 0 bases, with 16 bases between the two germline ends. CDR3 in amino acids: CASSRSWRAASYEQYF. The CDR3 DNA is TGTGCCAGCAGCCGAAGTTGGCGGGCAGCCTCCTACGAGCAGTACTTC.

The rearrangement links TRBV25-1 to TRBJ2-4; no firm D call. There are 14 residues in the CDR3. Germline V CDR1 and CDR2: MGHDK, SYGVNS. The germline V and J ends were trimmed by 6 bases and 8 bases, with 17 bases remaining between them. CDR3 sequence (DNA): TGTGCCAGCAGCGAGGTTGGCAGGAGCGACATTCAGTACTTC. Protein: CASSEVGRSDIQYF.

The chain is built from TRBV5-6 and TRBJ2-7, with D possibly matching TRBD1 (6 bases). This CDR3 has 15 residues. CDR1 is SGHDT and CDR2 is YYEEEE in the germline V gene. Trimming took 0 bases from V and 0 from J, leaving 10 bases between them. The CDR3 sequence is CASSLEDSTSYEQYF. The CDR3 region has the DNA TGTGCCAGCAGCTTGGAGGACAGCACCTCCTACGAGCAGTACTTC.

This clone was seen a handful of times. The J gene is TRBJ2-3, the V gene TRBV28; tentatively, D is TRBD2 (6 bases). Germline CDR1 MDHEN, CDR2 SYDVKM. The CDR3 runs 13 residues. V lost 5 bases to trimming and J lost 7 bases, with 13 bases between them. The CDR3 sequence is CASSRLEVYTQYF. Written as DNA, the CDR3 is TGTGCCAGCAGTAGACTAGAGGTATATACGCAGTATTTT.

CDR3 DNA: TGTGCCACCAGCCGACGCGGGGGAGACAATGAGCAGTTCTTC. Residues: CATSRRGGDNEQFF. This chain joins TRBV15 and TRBJ2-1; 7 nucleotides match TRBD2. CDR1 is LNHNV, CDR2 YYDKDF, per germline (reference sequence). The CDR3 totals 14 residues. V shed 5 bases, J shed 5 bases, and the junction held 6 bases outside the gene matches.

The count of this clone is one. The chain is built from TRBV27 and TRBJ1-5, with 11 bases lining up with TRBD1. Germline V gene data show CDR1 as MNHEY and CDR2 as SMNVEV (reference sequence). The CDR3 sequence is 15 residues long. J was trimmed by 3 bases and V by 6 bases; bases with no gene match: 4. CDR3 loop: CASRDRGRLNQPQHF. In DNA form, the CDR3 reads TGTGCCAGCAGGGACAGGGGGCGACTCAATCAGCCCCAGCATTTT.

The chain uses TRBV29-1 and TRBJ2-7; TRBD1 matches at 11 bases. Germline V gene sequence: CDR1 SQVTM, CDR2 ANQGSEA. V gave up 7 bases and J gave up 5 bases; unmatched junction bases: 4. This CDR3 comprises 12 residues. The CDR3, as DNA: TGCAGCGCTAGGACAGGGGGCGACGAGCAGTACTTC. Protein sequence: CSARTGGDEQYF.

The J gene is TRBJ1-3, the V gene TRBV3-1 (or the pseudogene TRBV3-2), with no clear D. The length of the CDR3 is 14 residues. Germline-derived CDR1 and CDR2 are LGHDT and YNNKEL (reference sequence). The V gene lost 4 bases and the J gene lost 1 base, with 8 bases spanning the gap. The CDR3 DNA reads as TGTGCCAGCAGCCCCTTCGGATCTGGAAACACCATATATTTT. This encodes CASSPFGSGNTIYF.

This clone was counted a few times. This chain links TRBV7-9 with TRBJ1-5, with D unresolved. V lost 4 bases to trimming and J lost 5 bases, with 18 bases between them. In germline, CDR1 is SEHNR, CDR2 FQNEAQ (reference sequence). The CDR3 has 16 amino acids. CDR3 sequence reads: CASSSVTAAAHQPQHF. DNA of the CDR3: TGTGCCAGCAGCTCAGTAACGGCCGCGGCCCATCAGCCCCAGCATTTT.

This clone was observed a few times. The V call is TRBV19, the J call TRBJ1-2, with D perhaps matching TRBD1 (5 bases). V was cut by 6 bases and J by 2 bases, with 10 bases left in between. This CDR3 region has 13 residues. The germline V gene has CDR1 LNHDA and CDR2 SQIVND (reference sequence). The CDR3 DNA follows: TGTGCCAGTAGCAGGGCGGGGAACTATGGCTACACCTTC. Protein product: CASSRAGNYGYTF.

This clone has just a few counts. V usage is TRBV15 and J usage is TRBJ1-1; weak D call: TRBD1 (5 bases). V was pared by 2 bases and J by 5 bases, with 9 bases between. CDR3 length: 13 amino acids. The germline gives CDR1 LNHNV, CDR2 YYDKDF (reference sequence). The CDR3 spells CATSRRTLTEAFF. In nucleotides, the CDR3 is TGTGCCACCAGCAGAAGGACACTGACTGAAGCTTTCTTT.

CDR3 nucleotides: TGTGCCAGCAGTTACCCCCCCGCGGTAAGCTCCTACAATGAGCAGTTCTTC. Its protein is CASSYPPAVSSYNEQFF. V gene TRBV6-2 or TRBV6-3 combines with J gene TRBJ2-1; D is ambiguous. The V end lost 2 bases, the J end lost 0 bases, and 14 bases lay between the germline ends. This CDR3 spans 17 amino acids. The V gene's germline CDR1 is MNHEY and CDR2 SVGEGT.

The chain joins TRBV30 to TRBJ2-7; D ambiguous. V lost 2 bases and J lost 0, with 8 bases in between. This CDR3 has 13 amino acids. Germline V gene lookup returns CDR1 GTSNPN and CDR2 SVGIG (reference sequence). Here the CDR3 DNA reads TGTGCCTGGAGTTACGCCAGCTCCTACGAGCAGTACTTC. As protein: CAWSYASSYEQYF.

This clone was detected only once. The CDR3 bases are TGTGCCAGCAGTTTGGTACAACGGAAACTGTTTTTT. It is translated as CASSLVQRKLFF. The V and J genes are TRBV28 and TRBJ1-4; the D is unclear. The V gene lost 3 bases and the J gene lost 11 bases, with 10 bases spanning the gap. The CDR3 has 12 residues. Germline loops: CDR1 MDHEN, CDR2 SYDVKM.

V gene TRBV6-1 combines with J gene TRBJ2-2; D is uncertain. The CDR3 runs to 16 residues. V was pared by 0 bases and J by 0 bases, with 8 bases between. Germline V gives CDR1 MNHNS, CDR2 SASEGT. CDR3 amino acids: CASSEAASANTGELFF. Here the CDR3 DNA reads TGTGCCAGCAGTGAAGCGGCCAGCGCGAACACCGGGGAGCTGTTTTTT.

The V and J genes are TRBV30 and TRBJ1-1; unclear D gene. V was cut by 1 base and J by 4 bases, with 4 bases left in between. CDR1 and CDR2 from the germline V gene are GTSNPN and SVGIG (reference sequence). This CDR3 region has 11 residues. The chain's CDR3 is CAWSDFTEAFF. DNA for the CDR3: TGTGCCTGGAGTGATTTCACTGAAGCTTTCTTT.

This chain connects TRBV30 to TRBJ2-7; D possibly corresponds to TRBD2 (5 bases). Germline-derived CDR1 and CDR2 are GTSNPN and SVGIG (reference sequence). The CDR3 has 14 amino acids. The V and J ends lost 4 bases and 6 bases respectively, with 19 bases between them. CDR3 DNA: TGTGCCTGGATACGCGACGGGTTGGGGAGCGAGCAGTACTTC. This encodes CAWIRDGLGSEQYF.

With respect to this clone: The junction does not match germline at one end; this may be a read error. This chain connects TRBV7-7 to TRBJ2-5; D not resolved. This CDR3 is built from 13 residues. The germline V gene encodes CDR1 SSHAT and CDR2 FNYEAQ (reference sequence). CDR3 nucleotide sequence: TGTGCTAGCAGCTCTCCCCCAGAAGAGACCCAGTACTTC. It encodes CASSSPPEETQYF.

The genes are TRBV7-9 and TRBJ2-5; D unclear. The CDR3 loop spans 13 amino acids. Per germline, CDR1 SEHNR and CDR2 FQNEAQ (reference sequence). Deletions cut 6 bases from V and 7 bases from J, with 15 bases between. The CDR3 sequence: CASSTGLKGTQYF. DNA of the CDR3: TGTGCCAGCAGTACGGGCCTGAAAGGGACCCAGTACTTC.

The chain employs TRBV7-9 and TRBJ2-2, with 7 bases aligning to TRBD1. CDR3 length: 15 amino acids. The V and J ends lost 4 bases and 1 base, in that order; junction bases with no gene match: 3. The germline V gene has CDR1 SEHNR and CDR2 FQNEAQ (reference sequence). The CDR3 nucleotides read TGTGCCAGCAGCTCCACAGGGGTGAACACCGGGGAGCTGTTTTTT. Protein sequence: CASSSTGVNTGELFF.

The gene calls are TRBV7-9 and TRBJ2-2; 10 bases are shared with TRBD2. Germline assignment: CDR1 SEHNR and CDR2 FQNEAQ (reference sequence). The CDR3 length is 17 residues. Trimming at V came to 7 bases and at J to 2 bases, leaving 10 bases not matched to a gene. CDR3 sequence: CASMGLAGVRNTGELFF. The CDR3 DNA is TGTGCCAGCATGGGGCTAGCGGGAGTCAGAAACACCGGGGAGCTGTTTTTT.

This clone was seen just once. Here the CDR3 reads CASSPQGLAGLDTQYF. CDR3 coding DNA: TGTGCCAGCAGTCCACAGGGGCTAGCGGGGCTAGATACGCAGTATTTT. J is TRBJ2-3 and V is TRBV11-2, with 9 bases matching TRBD2. The junction had 12 bases not matched to a gene; V was cut back by 6 bases and J by 5 bases. The CDR3 covers 16 residues. Germline CDR1 SGHAT, CDR2 FQNNGV.

V is TRBV7-8 and J is TRBJ2-7, with 9 bases identical to TRBD2. Germline V gene sequence: CDR1 SGHVS, CDR2 FQNEAQ. J was trimmed by 5 bases and V by 2 bases; bases with no gene match: 10. The CDR3 has 16 residues. The CDR3 sequence: CASSLLAGAPGDEQYF. In DNA, the CDR3 is TGTGCCAGCAGCTTATTAGCGGGAGCCCCCGGGGACGAGCAGTACTTC.

V is TRBV9 and J is TRBJ1-1; D is uncertain. V was shortened by 1 base and J by 11 bases, with 6 bases between the two germline ends. The CDR3 extends over 10 amino acids. Germline-derived CDR1 and CDR2 are SGDLS and YYNGEE. This chain's CDR3 is CASSVTDAFF. DNA for the CDR3: TGTGCCAGCAGCGTAACGGATGCTTTCTTT.

The V gene is TRBV19, the J gene TRBJ2-7, with D tentatively TRBD1 or TRBD2 (6 bases each). V was pared by 5 bases and J by 6 bases, with 14 bases between. Germline V gene lookup returns CDR1 LNHDA and CDR2 SQIVND (reference sequence). The CDR3 loop spans 13 amino acids. The CDR3 here is CASSPRGSGEQYF. In nucleotides, the CDR3 is TGTGCCAGTAGTCCCAGGGGTAGCGGCGAGCAGTACTTC.

The rearrangement joins TRBV24-1 to TRBJ2-1, with D possibly matching TRBD2 (5 bases). This CDR3 has 13 amino acids. From germline, CDR1 is KGHDR and CDR2 SFDVKD. V was trimmed by 1 base and J by 14 bases, leaving 14 bases between them. CDR3 nucleotide sequence: TGTGCCACCAGTGATTTCGGGGAGAGTCCGGAGTTCTTC. It encodes CATSDFGESPEFF.

This clone has only a few counts. CDR3 amino acids: CAWSSDSAYNEQFF. CDR3 bases: TGTGCCTGGAGTAGTGACTCGGCCTACAATGAGCAGTTCTTC. V and J are TRBV30 and TRBJ2-1; unclear D gene. Germline V gene lookup returns CDR1 GTSNPN and CDR2 SVGIG (reference sequence). V shed 2 bases and J shed 2 bases, with 10 bases lying between them. CDR3 length: 14 residues.

This clone was observed once. J is TRBJ1-2 and V is TRBV12-3 or TRBV12-4; D is uncertain. This CDR3 region has 11 residues. The V and J ends lost 3 bases and 4 bases respectively, with 3 bases between them. Here the CDR3 DNA reads TGTGCCAGCAGTTTCGGCTATGGCTACACCTTC. Its translation is CASSFGYGYTF.

The chain uses TRBV11-1 and TRBJ2-1; no firm D call. The V gene lost 1 base and the J gene lost 3 bases, with 7 bases spanning the gap. This CDR3 is built from 14 residues. Germline CDR1 reads SGHAT; CDR2 reads FQDESV (reference sequence). Here the CDR3 DNA reads TGTGCCAGCAGCTTAGACAAATTCTACAATGAGCAGTTCTTC. This translates into CASSLDKFYNEQFF.

The chain has TRBV6-5 and TRBJ1-2; D ambiguous. V shed 4 bases and J shed 8 bases, with 20 bases lying between them. CDR1 is MNHEY, CDR2 SVGAGI, per germline. This CDR3 has 15 residues. The CDR3 DNA is TGTGCCAGCAGTTCCAGGCCCGGTTCGGCTAGAGGCTACACCTTC. This gives the protein CASSSRPGSARGYTF.

The chain employs TRBV6-5 and TRBJ1-1; 10 bases fit TRBD1. The trim removed 0 bases at V and 4 bases at J, leaving 5 bases unmatched. The CDR3 covers 16 residues. CDR1 is MNHEY, CDR2 SVGAGI, per germline. The CDR3 DNA follows: TGTGCCAGCAGTTACTCGAAGGACAGGGGGTTCACTGAAGCTTTCTTT. Amino acid sequence: CASSYSKDRGFTEAFF.